Each of the 17 T cell receptor beta chains below was sequenced from the same sample in a study of blood T cell repertoires in COVID-19. Using immunoSEQ multiplex PCR, the repertoire was profiled, and TCRdb retains in-frame clones only, with some absent. The sample lists about 160,000 clones, 70% to 85% occurring once. The sample consisted of peripheral blood. The receptor set was obtained from an elderly man with COVID-19, enrolled during active disease.

The chain employs TRBV5-1 and TRBJ1-3, with TRBD1 matching over 11 bases. With V trimmed by 0 bases and J by 8 bases, 1 base remained unmatched. The CDR3 runs 14 residues. Germline CDR1 is SGHRS and CDR2 is YFSETQ. CDR3 sequence: CASSLEGQGDTIYF. The CDR3 DNA sequence: TGCGCCAGCAGCTTGGAGGGACAGGGGGACACCATATATTTT.

V gene TRBV6-5 combines with J gene TRBJ2-3; 8 bases agree with TRBD2. The germline V gene has CDR1 MNHEY and CDR2 SVGAGI. V was pared by 4 bases and J by 3 bases, with 6 bases of the junction left unmatched. This CDR3 comprises 15 residues. CDR3 region: CASSLILAGTDTQYF. Written as DNA, the CDR3 is TGTGCCAGCAGTTTAATCCTAGCGGGTACAGATACGCAGTATTTT.

The chain carries TRBV4-2 and TRBJ2-5; 10 nucleotides line up with TRBD1. The CDR3 loop spans 15 amino acids. With V trimmed by 4 bases and J by 4 bases, 6 bases remained unmatched. CDR1 LGHNA and CDR2 YNFKEQ come from the germline V gene. Here the CDR3 DNA reads TGTGCCAGCAGCCCTCCGGGACAGGGGAGAGAGACCCAGTACTTC. As protein: CASSPPGQGRETQYF.

The CDR3 spells CASTSYEGADQPQHF. The DNA for the CDR3 is TGTGCCAGCACCTCCTATGAGGGGGCAGATCAGCCCCAGCATTTT. The chain employs TRBV6-6 and TRBJ1-5, with 7 nucleotides matching TRBD1. From germline, CDR1 is MNHNY and CDR2 SVGAGI (reference sequence). CDR3 size: 15 residues. After removal of 7 bases from V and 5 bases from J, the junction contained 11 bases not matched to a gene.

This chain connects TRBV29-1 to TRBJ2-5; TRBD1 matches 10 bases. Germline-derived CDR1 and CDR2 are SQVTM and ANQGSEA. This CDR3 is 11 amino acids long. The junction had 1 base not matched to a gene; V was cut back by 7 bases and J by 5 bases. The CDR3 DNA follows: TGCAGCGAGGGACAGGGGGAGACCCAGTACTTC. Translating it yields CSEGQGETQYF.

V gene TRBV6-6 combines with J gene TRBJ1-2, with 7 bases fitting TRBD1. Per the germline V gene, CDR1 is MNHNY and CDR2 is SVGAGI (reference sequence). This CDR3 has 14 residues. Trimming cost V 6 bases and J 2 bases; bases outside gene matches: 6. The CDR3 loop is CASSHRQGNYGYTF. Written as DNA, the CDR3 is TGTGCCAGCAGCCACCGACAGGGAAACTATGGCTACACCTTC.

This sequence joins TRBV7-2 and TRBJ2-2, with TRBD1 matching 7 bases. Germline lookup yields CDR1 SGHTA and CDR2 FQGNSA. Losses at the gene ends were 5 bases for V and 7 bases for J; bases not matched to a gene: 19. CDR3 length: 18 residues. This chain's CDR3 is CASSHQRARQGEHGELFF. CDR3 sequence (DNA): TGTGCCAGCAGCCACCAAAGAGCACGACAGGGAGAACACGGGGAGCTGTTTTTT.

V usage is TRBV19 and J usage is TRBJ1-4; D gene uncertain. Germline values: CDR1 LNHDA, CDR2 SQIVND (reference sequence). Deletions cut 3 bases from V and 4 bases from J, with 15 bases between. The CDR3 runs to 16 residues. The CDR3 sequence is CASSIRSAVRNEKLFF. CDR3 coding DNA: TGTGCCAGTAGTATCCGGTCCGCGGTCCGTAATGAAAAACTGTTTTTT.

This chain uses TRBV3-1 (or the pseudogene TRBV3-2) with TRBJ2-3, with 8 bases aligning to TRBD1. V lost 4 bases to trimming and J lost 1 base; unmatched junction nucleotides: 7. The CDR3 has 16 amino acids. Germline assignment: CDR1 LGHDT and CDR2 YNNKEL (reference sequence). The CDR3 region is CASSPPGGIGTDTQYF. The DNA of the CDR3 is TGTGCCAGCAGCCCCCCAGGGGGCATAGGCACAGATACGCAGTATTTT.

This chain joins TRBV7-3 and TRBJ2-3; 7 bases match TRBD2. Germline CDR1 is SGHTA and CDR2 is FQGTGA. V lost 5 bases, J lost 5 bases, and 19 bases stayed unmatched. This CDR3 is 18 amino acids long. The CDR3 spells CASSLGHGSGPAGDTQYF. As DNA, the CDR3 is TGTGCCAGCAGCCTCGGGCATGGTAGCGGGCCCGCAGGAGATACGCAGTATTTT.

This rearrangement joins TRBV5-1 to TRBJ2-6; D remains ambiguous. The CDR3 contains 16 residues. V lost 0 bases and J lost 0, with 7 bases in between. The V gene's germline CDR1 is SGHRS and CDR2 YFSETQ. CDR3 coding DNA: TGCGCCAGCAGCTTGGACTTTAGCTCTGGGGCCAACGTCCTGACTTTC. It is translated as CASSLDFSSGANVLTF.

The CDR3 coding sequence is TGTGCCAGCAGGGGCTGGACAGGGGGAAACACTGAAGCTTTCTTT. Its protein is CASRGWTGGNTEAFF. The chain links TRBV6-5 to TRBJ1-1, with TRBD1 identical over 10 bases. The CDR3 is made up of 15 amino acids. The V and J ends lost 6 bases and 2 bases, in that order; junction bases with no gene match: 6. Germline CDR1 MNHEY, CDR2 SVGAGI.

This sequence joins TRBV29-1 and TRBJ1-4; D might be TRBD1 (6 bases). The CDR3 has 11 residues. V was pared by 7 bases and J by 8 bases, with 11 bases between. The V gene's germline CDR1 is SQVTM and CDR2 ANQGSEA. The DNA of the CDR3 is TGCAGCGGGGGGGGGCCCGAAAAACTGTTTTTT. Its translation: CSGGGPEKLFF.

This chain uses TRBV7-9 with TRBJ1-5, with D tentatively TRBD1 (5 bases). V lost 5 bases, J lost 0 bases, and 8 bases lay in between. The CDR3 totals 14 residues. Looked up from germline, CDR1 is SEHNR and CDR2 is FQNEAQ (reference sequence). The CDR3 loop reads CASSPGYSNQPQHF. The DNA for the CDR3 is TGTGCCAGCAGCCCAGGGTATAGCAATCAGCCCCAGCATTTT.

The gene calls are TRBV5-6 and TRBJ1-1; no reliable D call. Trimming shortened V by 4 bases and J by 7 bases, and 14 bases separated the two germline ends. This CDR3 comprises 13 residues. The V gene's germline CDR1 is SGHDT and CDR2 YYEEEE. In DNA, the CDR3 is TGTGCCAGCAGCCCTGACCGAGGTAATGAAGCTTTCTTT. Its protein is CASSPDRGNEAFF.

The chain recombines TRBV19 with TRBJ2-2, with D possibly matching TRBD2 (5 bases). The CDR3 is 18 amino acids. Germline CDR1 is LNHDA and CDR2 is SQIVND (reference sequence). V shed 3 bases and J shed 0 bases, with 17 bases lying between them. For the CDR3, the DNA is TGTGCCAGTAGTATGGTAGGGTTGGCGGGCGCGAACACCGGGGAGCTGTTTTTT. It codes for CASSMVGLAGANTGELFF.

This clone was seen more than once but under ten times. The CDR3 region is CASSTADRPNTEAFF. CDR3 bases: TGCGCCAGCAGCACCGCAGACAGGCCGAACACTGAAGCTTTCTTT. The chain recombines TRBV5-1 with TRBJ1-1; possibly TRBD1 for D (6 bases). The ends were cut back, 4 bases at V and 1 base at J, with 14 bases in the middle. This CDR3 has 15 amino acids. Germline V gives CDR1 SGHRS, CDR2 YFSETQ. Full variable domain (outside the CDR3, taken from reference TRBV5-1 and TRBJ1-1): KAGVTQTPRYLIKTRGQQVTLSCSPISGHRSVSWYQQTPGQGLQFLFEYFSETQRNKGNFPGRFSGRQFSNSRSEMNVSTLELGDSALYLCASSTADRPNTEAFFGQGTRLTVV.